This passage covers 18 T cell receptor beta chains from one sample sequenced in a study of CD8+CD57+ T cells in acquired aplastic anemia. Researchers used genomic DNA as the template to profile TCR beta VDJ and CDR3. In TCRdb, the reads were re-called with MiXCR into one record per CDR3 protein. This sample has roughly 130,000 distinct CDR3 sequences; around 46% occur once, and the top ten carry 2.5% to 3%. Sequenced material: sorted CD4+, CD8+, or CD8+CD57+ T cells (not recorded which) from PBMCs. Receptors originate from a human donor in good health, serving as a control.

This clonotype was counted at least ten times. The rearrangement joins TRBV24-1 to TRBJ1-5; possibly TRBD1 for D (6 bases). V was trimmed by 0 bases and J by 0 bases, leaving 20 bases between them. The germline gives CDR1 KGHDR, CDR2 SFDVKD. The CDR3 length is 20 residues. The CDR3 nucleotides read TGTGCCACCAGTGATTTGCACCATCGGACAGCTCGAGATAGCAATCAGCCCCAGCATTTT. It specifies CATSDLHHRTARDSNQPQHF.

As to this clonotype: Relative to the germline gene, one junction end is altered; a read error may explain this. The chain carries TRBV2 and TRBJ2-5; D is possibly TRBD2 (6 bases). This CDR3 has 14 amino acids. Germline values: CDR1 SNHLY, CDR2 FYNNEI. CDR3 region: CASSEGWGEETQYF. Here the CDR3 DNA reads TGTGCCAGCAGCGAAGGGTGGGGGGAAGAGACCCAGTACTTC.

This CDR3 is CASSLEHRRDRGKVGSYEQYF. The CDR3 region has the DNA TGTGCCAGCAGCTTAGAGCACCGGAGGGACAGGGGAAAGGTAGGCTCCTACGAGCAGTACTTC. This chain links TRBV11-2 with TRBJ2-7; the match to TRBD1 covers 10 bases. CDR3 length: 21 amino acids. V was clipped by 0 bases and J by 0 bases; unmatched bases: 17. CDR1 is SGHAT and CDR2 is FQNNGV in the germline V gene.

This clonotype was seen a single time. V is TRBV19 and J is TRBJ2-7, with 10 positions matching TRBD1. In germline, CDR1 is LNHDA, CDR2 SQIVND (reference sequence). The CDR3 is made up of 11 amino acids. Trimming removed 3 bases from V and 13 bases from J; junction bases left unmatched: 3. The CDR3, as DNA: TGTGCCAGTAGTATGGGACAGGGGAAATACTTC. Translating it yields CASSMGQGKYF.

This clonotype was counted ten times or more. The chain links TRBV5-4 to TRBJ2-7; no clear D. Per germline, CDR1 SGHNT and CDR2 YYREEE (reference sequence). This CDR3 is built from 14 residues. V was pared by 2 bases and J by 5 bases, with 14 bases between. The CDR3 coding sequence is TGTGCCAGCAGCTTTCGAGCCTTATCGGACGAGCAGTACTTC. Its protein is CASSFRALSDEQYF.

This clonotype was detected only a few times. The gene calls are TRBV12-3 or TRBV12-4 and TRBJ2-7, with D unclear. With 1 base removed from V and 3 bases from J, the gap between germline ends came to 13 bases. The CDR3 spans 15 residues. The CDR3 DNA follows: TGTGCCAGCAGTTTAGTAACACAAGGGTTCTACGAGCAGTACTTC. This translates into CASSLVTQGFYEQYF.

The rearrangement uses TRBV7-4 and TRBJ1-6; the D gene is possibly TRBD1 (6 bases). Trimming left V 2 bases short and J 8 bases short, with 13 bases between. Germline V gene data show CDR1 as SGHVT and CDR2 as SQSDAQ. The length of the CDR3 is 15 residues. CDR3 sequence (DNA): TGTGCCAGCAGCTTATACAGGGAATGGGATTCACCCCTCCACTTT. This translates into CASSLYREWDSPLHF. Looking up the rest from reference TRBV7-4 and TRBJ1-6 gives the full variable domain: GAGVSQSPRYKVAKRGRDVALRCDSISGHVTLYWYRQTLGQGSEVLTYSQSDAQRDKSGRPSGRFSAERPERSVSTLKIQRTEQGDSAVYLCASSLYREWDSPLHFGNGTRLTVT.

The V gene is TRBV6-1, the J gene TRBJ1-2; 11 nucleotides agree with TRBD1. Germline values: CDR1 MNHNS, CDR2 SASEGT. This CDR3 has 13 residues. V lost 3 bases and J lost 6; bases outside the gene matches: 0. This CDR3 reads CASSEGQGDGYTF. The DNA of the CDR3 is TGTGCCAGCAGTGAGGGACAGGGGGATGGCTACACCTTC.

The CDR3 loop reads CATSRDPGSPLHF. The CDR3 DNA reads as TGTGCCACCAGCAGAGATCCAGGTTCACCCCTCCACTTT. The chain recombines TRBV15 with TRBJ1-6; D unclear. Per germline, CDR1 LNHNV and CDR2 YYDKDF (reference sequence). V was cut by 0 bases and J by 9 bases, with 6 bases left in between. This CDR3 region has 13 residues.

This clonotype was counted many times. This chain joins TRBV19 and TRBJ1-1; 7 nucleotides align to TRBD1. J gave up 3 bases and V 5 bases, and 9 bases lay outside the gene matches. Looked up from germline, CDR1 is LNHDA and CDR2 is SQIVND (reference sequence). The CDR3 contains 15 residues. The CDR3 here is CASSDPQGRYTEAFF. CDR3 in DNA: TGTGCCAGTAGTGATCCACAGGGGAGATACACTGAAGCTTTCTTT.

This clonotype appeared many times. The V call is TRBV4-3, the J call TRBJ2-7, with D perhaps being TRBD1 or TRBD2 (5 bases each). Between the trimmed V and J ends, which lost 3 bases and 6 bases, there was a span of 15 bases. CDR3 length: 14 residues. The V gene's germline CDR1 is LGHNA and CDR2 YSLEER. The CDR3, as DNA: TGCGCCAGCAGCCAGGGGGACGTTCGCGGCGAGCAGTACTTC. Encoded protein: CASSQGDVRGEQYF.

In this sample, this clonotype turned up many times. The chain uses TRBV7-2 and TRBJ1-6, with TRBD1 identical over 9 bases. J gave up 10 bases and V 1 base, and 5 bases lay outside the gene matches. Germline CDR1 and CDR2: SGHTA and FQGNSA. The length of the CDR3 is 15 residues. The CDR3 region has the DNA TGTGCCAGCAGCTTAGAACAGGGGGCGCCATCACCCCTCCACTTT. Amino acids: CASSLEQGAPSPLHF. Full variable domain (missing parts from reference TRBV7-2 and TRBJ1-6): GAGVSQSPSNKVTEKGKDVELRCDPISGHTALYWYRQSLGQGLEFLIYFQGNSAPDKSGLPSDRFSAERTGGSVSTLTIQRTQQEDSAVYLCASSLEQGAPSPLHFGNGTRLTVT.

This clonotype has a handful of counts. The chain has TRBV29-1 and TRBJ2-7; TRBD1 matches 9 bases. This CDR3 region has 12 residues. Germline V gene sequence: CDR1 SQVTM, CDR2 ANQGSEA. CDR3 region: CSVERGGTGIPV. DNA of the CDR3: TGCAGCGTCGAAAGAGGAGGGACAGGGATTCCCGTC.

This clonotype appeared many times. CDR3 sequence reads: CASWLRGELFF. In DNA, the CDR3 is TGTGCCAGCTGGCTTAGGGGGGAGCTGTTTTTT. The J gene is TRBJ2-2, the V gene TRBV6-1; D is uncertain. In germline, CDR1 is MNHNS, CDR2 SASEGT. Trimming pared 8 bases from V and 8 bases from J, leaving 9 bases between. The CDR3 totals 11 residues.

Comment on this clonotype: The CDR3 ends on some other residue instead of the conserved phenylalanine or tryptophan, so this is likely a read error. The chain uses TRBV25-1 and TRBJ1-1; weak D call: TRBD1 (5 bases). The CDR3 sequence is 14 residues long. CDR1 and CDR2 (germline): MGHDK, SYGVNS. The germline V and J ends were trimmed by 4 bases and 2 bases, with 11 bases remaining between them. This chain's CDR3 is CASSARGANTEAFL. CDR3 DNA sequence: TGTGCCAGCAGTGCCCGAGGGGCCAACACTGAAGCTTTCCTT.

Only a few counts were recorded for this clonotype. The chain carries TRBV6-5 and TRBJ1-5, with 10 bases fitting TRBD1. Germline CDR1 and CDR2: MNHEY and SVGAGI. CDR3 size: 17 residues. After removal of 1 base from V and 4 bases from J, the junction contained 7 bases not matched to a gene. Here the CDR3 DNA reads TGTGCCAGCAGTTACTGGACAGGGGGTCGGCCAAATCAGCCCCAGCATTTT. As protein: CASSYWTGGRPNQPQHF.

The chain's CDR3 is CATSRDFAEETQYF. The CDR3 nucleotides are TGTGCCACCAGCAGAGATTTCGCAGAAGAGACCCAGTACTTC. The V and J genes are TRBV15 and TRBJ2-5; D gene ambiguous. Germline V CDR1 and CDR2: LNHNV, YYDKDF (reference sequence). V was cut by 0 bases and J by 3 bases, with 8 bases left in between. The CDR3 is 14 amino acids.

This clonotype was seen repeatedly, ten times or more. The gene calls are TRBV5-5 and TRBJ2-6; D assignment may be TRBD1 or TRBD2 (5 bases each). The germline V and J ends were trimmed by 0 bases and 2 bases, with 9 bases remaining between them. CDR3 size: 16 residues. CDR1 is SGHKS and CDR2 is YYEKEE in the germline V gene (reference sequence). CDR3 sequence: CASSLGGMTGANVLTF. Here the CDR3 DNA reads TGTGCCAGCAGCTTGGGGGGGATGACTGGGGCCAACGTCCTGACTTTC. Looking up the rest from reference TRBV5-5 and TRBJ2-6 gives the full variable domain: DAGVTQSPTHLIKTRGQQVTLRCSPISGHKSVSWYQQVLGQGPQFIFQYYEKEERGRGNFPDRFSARQFPNYSSELNVNALLLGDSALYLCASSLGGMTGANVLTFGAGSRLTVL.